A selection of T cell receptor beta chains follows, all from one sample in a study of T cell repertoires in cytomegalovirus infection. TCRdb re-analysed the reads in MiXCR, keeping a single row per CDR3 protein. The top ten hold approximately 14% of the sample, which has some 800,000 distinct CDR3 sequences, 25% to 30% seen once. Their recognized antigens are unknown. Sequenced here: cultured CD8+ T cells from PBMCs, sampled from culture after CMV antigen stimulation. The receptors originated from a human donor in good health (CMV status not recorded). Some clones in this sample may be carry-over from other donors' samples. Each CDR3 is given with its conserved first and last residue. Fields, in order: J gene, clone size, V gene, D gene, CDR3 DNA, CDR3 protein. The D gene is left open where the match is weak. Clone size is shown for a subset of rows, as once, few, many or a class of expanded clone.

>TRBJ2-6|many|TRBV6-1|NA
TGTGCCAGCAGTGTGGACAGCTCTGGGGCCAACGTCCTGACTTTC
CASSVDSSGANVLTF
>TRBJ2-1|once|TRBV14|TRBD2
TGTGCCAGCAGCCGACTAGCGGGGCTCTACAATGAGCAGTTCTTC
CASSRLAGLYNEQFF
>TRBJ1-2|NA|TRBV7-9|NA
TGTGCCAGCAGCTCTCGACAGGCTAACTATGGCTACACCTTC
CASSSRQANYGYTF
>TRBJ2-7|many|TRBV9|NA
TGTGCCAGCAGCGCGCAGGGCCACGAGCAGTACTTC
CASSAQGHEQYF
>TRBJ2-1|NA|TRBV19|NA
TGTGCCAGTAGTCCCCCCGGGGCGGACGAGCAGTTCTTC
CASSPPGADEQFF
>TRBJ1-1|few|TRBV27|TRBD1
TGTGCCAGCAGTCCTAAGACAGGGTGGGGCACTGAAGCTTTCTTT
CASSPKTGWGTEAFF
>TRBJ2-1|NA|TRBV6-5|NA
TGTGCCAGCAAGCGGGACATAGAGTACAATGAGCAGTTCTTC
CASKRDIEYNEQFF
>TRBJ1-4|NA|TRBV7-6|NA
TGTGCCAGCAGCCCCCAGGACAATGAAAAACTGTTTTTT
CASSPQDNEKLFF
>TRBJ1-2|NA|TRBV2|NA
TGTGCCAGCAGACAATACTATGGCTACACCTTC
CASRQYYGYTF
>TRBJ2-1|few|TRBV7-6|TRBD2
TGTGCCAGCAGTTTTAGCGGGGCGATATACAATGAGCAGTTCTTC
CASSFSGAIYNEQFF